The 28 T cell receptor beta chains below all came from one sample that was sequenced in a study of chemoradiotherapy in HPV16-positive cancers. The method was immunoSEQ multiplex PCR; TCRdb's version includes in-frame clones alone and lacks a portion of them. The sample consists of 30,000 or so clones, 88% of them appearing once. The sequenced sample was blood, obtained from a patient who underwent chemoradiotherapy. The origin of the receptors is a human donor with HPV-associated anogenital cancer.

This clone was seen just once. The genes are TRBV29-1 and TRBJ1-3, with D uncertain. Deletions cut 3 bases from V and 6 bases from J, with 9 bases between. Germline V gives CDR1 SQVTM, CDR2 ANQGSEA. This CDR3 contains 12 residues. The CDR3 nucleotides read TGCAGCGTTGATAGTCAGTCAAACACCATATATTTT. Protein product: CSVDSQSNTIYF.

The J gene is TRBJ1-5, the V gene TRBV10-3, with D perhaps TRBD1 (6 bases). Germline V gives CDR1 ENHRY, CDR2 SYGVKD. V lost 4 bases and J 4 bases, leaving 8 bases between the germline ends. The CDR3 is 13 residues long. The CDR3 DNA sequence: TGTGCCATCAGTGTCGGACAGAATCAGCCCCAGCATTTT. Residues: CAISVGQNQPQHF.

This chain uses TRBV4-1 with TRBJ2-7, with D uncertain. V lost 3 bases, J lost 2 bases, and 11 bases lay in between. Germline V CDR1 and CDR2: MGHRA, YSYEKL. The CDR3 contains 14 residues. The CDR3 protein is CASSQVGKAYEQYF. The CDR3 nucleotides are TGCGCCAGCAGCCAGGTGGGGAAGGCCTACGAGCAGTACTTC.

The table lists this clone with a few counts. The gene calls are TRBV2 and TRBJ1-2; a weak D match, TRBD1 (5 bases). V was clipped by 8 bases and J by 8 bases, with 24 bases between them. Germline assignment: CDR1 SNHLY and CDR2 FYNNEI. The CDR3 loop spans 15 amino acids. The CDR3 loop is CASVSWDPSRYGYTF. For the CDR3, the DNA is TGTGCCAGCGTATCATGGGACCCCTCTCGTTACGGCTACACCTTC.

CDR3 in amino acids: CASRTTTETGAEQYF. The CDR3 DNA reads TGTGCCAGCAGAACTACCACCGAAACTGGGGCCGAGCAGTACTTC. The rearrangement uses TRBV7-9 and TRBJ2-7; possibly TRBD1 for D (5 bases). There are 15 residues in the CDR3. Trimming left V 6 bases short and J 6 bases short, with 21 bases between. CDR1 is SEHNR, CDR2 FQNEAQ, per germline (reference sequence).

The V call is TRBV5-4, the J call TRBJ2-5; D is possibly TRBD2 (7 bases). V was shortened by 4 bases and J by 4 bases, with 23 bases between the two germline ends. Per germline, CDR1 SGHNT and CDR2 YYREEE (reference sequence). CDR3 length: 17 residues. This CDR3 is CASSANRGAGGRETQYF. The CDR3 nucleotides read TGTGCCAGCAGCGCCAACCGGGGGGCTGGGGGTCGAGAGACCCAGTACTTC. The entire variable domain, with the rest obtained from reference TRBV5-4 and TRBJ2-5, is as follows: ETGVTQSPTHLIKTRGQQVTLRCSSQSGHNTVSWYQQALGQGPQFIFQYYREEENGRGNFPPRFSGLQFPNYSSELNVNALELDDSALYLCASSANRGAGGRETQYFGPGTRLLVL.

The rearrangement uses TRBV27 and TRBJ2-1; D is ambiguous. V lost 2 bases to trimming and J lost 1 base, with 9 bases between them. The CDR3 has 15 amino acids. Germline V lookup: CDR1 MNHEY, CDR2 SMNVEV (reference sequence). The CDR3 spells CASSLRWESYNEQFF. The CDR3 DNA sequence: TGTGCCAGCAGTTTACGGTGGGAATCCTACAATGAGCAGTTCTTC.

The chain employs TRBV6-1 and TRBJ1-4; the D gene is possibly TRBD1 (5 bases). Germline lookup yields CDR1 MNHNS and CDR2 SASEGT. This CDR3 spans 17 amino acids. V gave up 2 bases and J gave up 4 bases, with 17 bases separating them. For the CDR3, the DNA is TGTGCCAGCAGTGAATCGGCTCGGGACGGGTATAATGAAAAACTGTTTTTT. It translates to CASSESARDGYNEKLFF.

This clone was found once. The rearrangement uses TRBV27 and TRBJ1-4; weak D call: TRBD1 (5 bases). The ends were cut back, 1 base at V and 7 bases at J, with 13 bases in the middle. The CDR3 consists of 15 residues. In germline, CDR1 is MNHEY, CDR2 SMNVEV (reference sequence). The CDR3 sequence: CASSLFGPGVEKLFF. In DNA, the CDR3 is TGTGCCAGCAGTTTATTCGGGCCGGGGGTTGAAAAACTGTTTTTT.

This clone was recorded a few times. This chain connects TRBV19 to TRBJ1-1; D is unclear. The germline CDR1 and CDR2 sequences are LNHDA and SQIVND (reference sequence). This CDR3 comprises 13 residues. V lost 4 bases and J lost 1, with 7 bases in between. The CDR3 DNA is TGTGCCAGTAGTACAGTCTCGAACACTGAAGCTTTCTTT. Its protein product is CASSTVSNTEAFF.

The J gene is TRBJ1-2, the V gene TRBV5-4; D may be TRBD1 (5 bases). This CDR3 comprises 13 residues. Germline loops: CDR1 SGHNT, CDR2 YYREEE (reference sequence). The germline V and J ends were trimmed by 3 bases and 7 bases, with 13 bases remaining between them. This CDR3 is CASSSKRGSGYTF. The CDR3 DNA reads as TGTGCCAGCAGCTCGAAGAGGGGATCTGGCTACACCTTC.

The chain carries TRBV28 and TRBJ1-1, with D maybe TRBD1 (5 bases). Germline V gene lookup returns CDR1 MDHEN and CDR2 SYDVKM. The CDR3 runs 15 residues. V was clipped by 7 bases and J by 4 bases, with 19 bases between them. The CDR3 sequence: CASTYGGAGLTEAFF. The CDR3, as DNA: TGTGCCAGCACCTATGGTGGGGCCGGCCTCACTGAAGCTTTCTTT. The complete variable domain, with remaining parts taken from reference TRBV28 and TRBJ1-1, reads DVKVTQSSRYLVKRTGEKVFLECVQDMDHENMFWYRQDPGLGLRLIYFSYDVKMKEKGDIPEGYSVSREKKERFSLILESASTNQTSMYLCASTYGGAGLTEAFFGQGTRLTVV.

This rearrangement joins TRBV20-1 to TRBJ1-1; D not resolved. The CDR3 sequence is 11 residues long. From germline, CDR1 is DFQATT and CDR2 SNEGSKA (reference sequence). V was cut by 4 bases and J by 3 bases, with 6 bases left in between. CDR3 amino acids: CSAKSHTEAFF. The CDR3 DNA sequence: TGCAGTGCTAAGTCGCACACTGAAGCTTTCTTT.

The J gene is TRBJ1-3, the V gene TRBV5-4; 7 positions agree with TRBD1. Germline values: CDR1 SGHNT, CDR2 YYREEE (reference sequence). V lost 6 bases, J lost 3 bases, and 3 bases stayed unmatched. The CDR3 totals 13 residues. CDR3 sequence (DNA): TGTGCCAGCACCACAGGGGTTGGAAACACCATATATTTT. Translated: CASTTGVGNTIYF.

This sequence joins TRBV6-1 and TRBJ2-7, with a possible D match to TRBD1 (6 bases). CDR1 and CDR2 from the germline V gene are MNHNS and SASEGT. The germline V and J ends were trimmed by 6 bases and 9 bases, with 15 bases remaining between them. The CDR3 is 12 amino acids. The CDR3 DNA sequence: TGTGCCAGCAGGCTAGACAGGAAAAGGCAGTACTTC. Its translation: CASRLDRKRQYF.

This clone came up a few times. The rearrangement joins TRBV5-8 to TRBJ2-3; 9 bases align to TRBD1. CDR3 length: 17 amino acids. Germline V CDR1 and CDR2: SGHTS, YDEGEE. Trimming removed 0 bases from V and 8 bases from J; junction bases left unmatched: 13. DNA for the CDR3: TGTGCCAGCAGCTTGGTTTCCGGGACAGGGCGGTTTGGTACGCAGTATTTT. This gives the protein CASSLVSGTGRFGTQYF.

This sequence joins TRBV27 and TRBJ2-7; D perhaps matches TRBD2 (6 bases). Germline CDR1 MNHEY, CDR2 SMNVEV (reference sequence). This CDR3 spans 15 amino acids. V was cut by 5 bases and J by 7 bases, with 21 bases left in between. The CDR3 sequence: CASSDGLSGVNEQYF. The CDR3 DNA sequence: TGTGCCAGCAGTGATGGCCTCTCGGGAGTTAATGAGCAGTACTTC.

CDR3 nucleotide sequence: TGCGCCAGCAGCTTGTTAGCAGGGGATTCACCCCTCCACTTT. Protein product: CASSLLAGDSPLHF. V usage is TRBV5-1 and J usage is TRBJ1-6, with a weak D call TRBD1 (6 bases). Germline assignment: CDR1 SGHRS and CDR2 YFSETQ. This CDR3 region has 14 residues. Trimming removed 1 base from V and 8 bases from J, with 10 bases in between.

The rearrangement links TRBV27 to TRBJ2-1; weak D call: TRBD2 (6 bases). V was cut by 6 bases and J by 8 bases, with 23 bases left in between. CDR1 is MNHEY, CDR2 SMNVEV, per germline (reference sequence). The CDR3 has 16 amino acids. CDR3 amino acids: CASSLNRWPGGDEQFF. In nucleotides, the CDR3 is TGTGCCAGCAGCTTGAATCGGTGGCCCGGGGGAGATGAGCAGTTCTTC.

The J gene is TRBJ2-7, the V gene TRBV14; 13 positions agree with TRBD2. This CDR3 comprises 15 residues. CDR1 and CDR2 from the germline V gene are SGHDN and FVKESK. J lost 2 bases, V lost 3 bases, and 1 base had no gene match. CDR3 loop: CASSQGLAGPYEQYF. In DNA, the CDR3 is TGTGCCAGCAGCCAGGGACTAGCGGGACCCTACGAGCAGTACTTC.

The chain employs TRBV6-1 and TRBJ2-3; perhaps TRBD2 as D (6 bases). The CDR3 length is 17 residues. Trimming took 2 bases from V and 4 from J, leaving 19 bases between them. The V gene's germline CDR1 is MNHNS and CDR2 SASEGT. CDR3 protein: CASSEMVYLREADTQYF. The DNA of the CDR3 is TGTGCCAGCAGTGAAATGGTCTATCTGAGGGAGGCAGATACGCAGTATTTT.

The CDR3 nucleotides read TGTGCCGCGGCAGGGGCGCGGGACATTCAGTACTTC. As protein: CAAAGARDIQYF. J is TRBJ2-4 and V is TRBV28, with a weak D call TRBD1 (6 bases). Germline assignment: CDR1 MDHEN and CDR2 SYDVKM. Trimming took off 11 bases at V and 8 bases at J, with 16 bases between the two ends. The CDR3 totals 12 residues. Variable domain in full (rest from reference TRBV28 and TRBJ2-4): DVKVTQSSRYLVKRTGEKVFLECVQDMDHENMFWYRQDPGLGLRLIYFSYDVKMKEKGDIPEGYSVSREKKERFSLILESASTNQTSMYLCAAAGARDIQYFGAGTRLSVL.

The chain uses TRBV19 and TRBJ2-1; D perhaps matches TRBD2 (6 bases). Germline assignment: CDR1 LNHDA and CDR2 SQIVND (reference sequence). The germline V and J ends were trimmed by 3 bases and 3 bases, with 12 bases remaining between them. The CDR3 runs to 15 residues. The chain's CDR3 is CASSIGAGSYNEQFF. CDR3 bases: TGTGCCAGTAGTATCGGGGCGGGGAGCTACAATGAGCAGTTCTTC.

This chain joins TRBV2 and TRBJ2-2, with D uncertain. The germline gives CDR1 SNHLY, CDR2 FYNNEI. This CDR3 contains 12 residues. Deletions cut 6 bases from V and 6 bases from J, with 8 bases between. CDR3 coding DNA: TGTGCCAGCAGCGGGTGGGCCGGGGAGCTGTTTTTT. This gives the protein CASSGWAGELFF.

The chain carries TRBV27 and TRBJ2-7; TRBD1 might be the D (6 bases). Germline V lookup: CDR1 MNHEY, CDR2 SMNVEV (reference sequence). The CDR3 is made up of 16 amino acids. The V end lost 2 bases, the J end lost 2 bases, and 16 bases lay between the germline ends. Here the CDR3 reads CASSLQTGTLAYEQYF. CDR3 DNA: TGTGCCAGCAGTTTACAAACAGGGACCCTAGCCTACGAGCAGTACTTC.

J is TRBJ2-3 and V is TRBV5-1; 8 bases align to TRBD2. The CDR3 has 16 residues. Germline V CDR1 and CDR2: SGHRS, YFSETQ. The V gene end was trimmed by 0 bases and the J gene end by 3 bases; junction bases not matched to a gene: 6. The CDR3 protein is CASSLVERESTDTQYF. As DNA, the CDR3 is TGCGCCAGCAGCTTGGTGGAGCGGGAGTCAACAGATACGCAGTATTTT.

The chain uses TRBV19 and TRBJ2-2, with D perhaps matching TRBD2 (6 bases). The CDR3 runs 22 residues. Germline CDR1 reads LNHDA; CDR2 reads SQIVND (reference sequence). The V end lost 1 base, the J end lost 0 bases, and 27 bases lay between the germline ends. The CDR3 region is CASSIGTGTGFVGRPNTGELFF. In DNA, the CDR3 is TGTGCCAGTAGTATAGGGACCGGGACTGGGTTTGTTGGGCGCCCGAACACCGGGGAGCTGTTTTTT.

The chain employs TRBV7-3 and TRBJ2-2; no firm D call. CDR3 length equals 12 residues. Per the germline V gene, CDR1 is SGHTA and CDR2 is FQGTGA. V dropped 4 bases and J dropped 3 bases, with 3 bases sitting between them. The CDR3 nucleotides are TGTGCCAGCAGCTCGTACACCGGGGAGCTGTTTTTT. Its protein product is CASSSYTGELFF.